This entry lists 27 T cell receptor beta chains sequenced from one sample in a study of blood T cell repertoires in COVID-19. Profiling relied on immunoSEQ multiplex PCR, and the TCRdb table lists in-frame clones only, not all of them. The table lists some 70,000 clones, more than 70% of them singletons. The specimen sequenced was PBMCs or T cells enriched from blood (not recorded which). The receptors were sampled from a woman aged 40-49 years who had recovered from COVID-19.

J is TRBJ2-1 and V is TRBV3-1 (or the pseudogene TRBV3-2); 7 bases agree with TRBD2. CDR3 length: 15 residues. With V trimmed by 4 bases and J by 8 bases, 11 bases remained unmatched. Germline CDR1 and CDR2: LGHDT and YNNKEL (reference sequence). CDR3 sequence (DNA): TGTGCCAGCAGCCGGATTGGAGCGGGGTCGGATGAGCAGTTCTTC. Protein product: CASSRIGAGSDEQFF.

This chain connects TRBV18 to TRBJ1-6; D ambiguous. Germline V gives CDR1 KGHSH, CDR2 LQKENI. This CDR3 contains 16 residues. V was pared by 3 bases and J by 0 bases, with 9 bases between. CDR3 coding DNA: TGTGCCAGCTCACCCGGGTCGAGCTCCTATAATTCACCCCTCCACTTT. Encoded protein: CASSPGSSSYNSPLHF. The whole variable domain, remainder taken from reference TRBV18 and TRBJ1-6, is NAGVMQNPRHLVRRRGQEARLRCSPMKGHSHVYWYRQLPEEGLKFMVYLQKENIIDESGMPKERFSAEFPKEGPSILRIQQVVRGDSAAYFCASSPGSSSYNSPLHFGNGTRLTVT.

The rearrangement links TRBV6-6 to TRBJ1-2, with unresolved D. The CDR3 length is 15 residues. Trimming removed 9 bases at V and 8 bases at J, with 25 bases between. The germline V gene has CDR1 MNHNY and CDR2 SVGAGI (reference sequence). CDR3 DNA: TGTGCCAGTAGGACTTTCGGCCAACCTATGGGAGGCTACACCTTC. Translation: CASRTFGQPMGGYTF.

The genes are TRBV28 and TRBJ2-6; TRBD1 aligns across 9 bases. CDR3 length equals 18 residues. Trimming removed 3 bases from V and 1 base from J; junction bases left unmatched: 7. CDR1 is MDHEN, CDR2 SYDVKM, per germline. The chain's CDR3 is CASSFLGQGRSGANVLTF. The DNA for the CDR3 is TGTGCCAGCAGTTTCCTGGGACAGGGAAGATCTGGGGCCAACGTCCTGACTTTC.

The chain has TRBV10-3 and TRBJ1-2, with D possibly being TRBD1 (6 bases). Germline CDR1 is ENHRY and CDR2 is SYGVKD. V gave up 0 bases and J gave up 2 bases, with 16 bases separating them. This CDR3 comprises 17 residues. CDR3 loop: CAISESGRGGANYGYTF. The CDR3 DNA reads TGTGCCATCAGTGAGTCCGGCCGGGGGGGGGCGAACTATGGCTACACCTTC.

The count of this clone is one. CDR3: CASSLQDFYEQYF. The CDR3 region has the DNA TGTGCCAGCAGTTTGCAGGATTTCTACGAGCAGTACTTC. The rearrangement joins TRBV12-3 or TRBV12-4 to TRBJ2-7; D is ambiguous. Trimming stripped 3 bases from V and 3 bases from J, with 9 bases between. The CDR3 contains 13 residues.

V and J are TRBV6-4 and TRBJ2-5, with TRBD2 matching over 9 bases. The V gene's germline CDR1 is MRHNA and CDR2 SNTAGT. The CDR3 has 15 amino acids. J lost 2 bases, V lost 6 bases, and 7 bases had no gene match. The CDR3 here is CASSPRAGGQETQYF. In DNA form, the CDR3 reads TGTGCCAGCAGCCCCCGGGCGGGGGGGCAAGAGACCCAGTACTTC.

This chain connects TRBV7-3 to TRBJ2-2; D is uncertain. Trimming cost V 5 bases and J 6 bases, with 13 bases left between them. Per the germline V gene, CDR1 is SGHTA and CDR2 is FQGTGA. This CDR3 spans 14 amino acids. The CDR3 bases are TGTGCCAGCAGCGACCAGGTATCCGCCGGGGAGCTGTTTTTT. Translating it yields CASSDQVSAGELFF.

The chain has TRBV10-3 and TRBJ1-3, with D maybe TRBD1 (5 bases). V was cut by 6 bases and J by 0 bases, with 12 bases left in between. This CDR3 has 15 residues. In germline, CDR1 is ENHRY, CDR2 SYGVKD. For the CDR3, the DNA is TGTGCCATCAGAGACAGTCCGGGCTCTGGAAACACCATATATTTT. Protein product: CAIRDSPGSGNTIYF.

V usage is TRBV7-9 and J usage is TRBJ1-6; D remains ambiguous. Trimming pared 6 bases from V and 0 bases from J, leaving 9 bases between. Germline V gene lookup returns CDR1 SEHNR and CDR2 FQNEAQ (reference sequence). CDR3 length equals 15 residues. This CDR3 reads CASRGESSYNSPLHF. The CDR3 DNA is TGTGCCAGCAGGGGAGAGAGCTCCTATAATTCACCCCTCCACTTT.

The chain recombines TRBV5-5 with TRBJ2-5; 10 nucleotides line up with TRBD2. Germline CDR1 and CDR2: SGHKS and YYEKEE (reference sequence). The CDR3 consists of 16 residues. With 0 bases clipped from V and 1 base from J, the junction kept 3 bases outside the gene matches. The CDR3 reads CASSLALAGGQETQYF. The CDR3 region has the DNA TGTGCCAGCAGCTTGGCATTAGCGGGGGGCCAAGAGACCCAGTACTTC.

The gene calls are TRBV5-1 and TRBJ2-3, with 15 nucleotides matching TRBD2. The CDR3 contains 18 residues. J was trimmed by 0 bases and V by 3 bases; bases with no gene match: 5. The germline CDR1 and CDR2 sequences are SGHRS and YFSETQ. CDR3 protein: CASSSGLAGGTSTDTQYF. CDR3 DNA sequence: TGCGCCAGCAGCTCCGGACTAGCGGGGGGGACTAGCACAGATACGCAGTATTTT.

The genes are TRBV27 and TRBJ2-7; 8 bases match TRBD1. Germline assignment: CDR1 MNHEY and CDR2 SMNVEV (reference sequence). The CDR3 length is 16 residues. V lost 5 bases and J lost 0; bases outside the gene matches: 9. The CDR3 loop is CASSRSGTGLSYEQYF. Here the CDR3 DNA reads TGTGCCAGCAGTAGATCCGGGACAGGTCTCTCCTACGAGCAGTACTTC.

This chain connects TRBV9 to TRBJ2-5, with TRBD1 identical over 12 bases. The CDR3 has 15 amino acids. Germline assignment: CDR1 SGDLS and CDR2 YYNGEE. J was trimmed by 2 bases and V by 7 bases; bases with no gene match: 6. CDR3 DNA sequence: TGTGCCAGCGGTCGGGACAGGGGGCAGCAAGAGACCCAGTACTTC. This gives the protein CASGRDRGQQETQYF.

The chain carries TRBV19 and TRBJ1-5; D is unclear. This CDR3 is 15 amino acids long. Looked up from germline, CDR1 is LNHDA and CDR2 is SQIVND (reference sequence). V lost 7 bases and J 4 bases, leaving 17 bases between the germline ends. CDR3 protein: CASTKEGLPNQPQHF. The DNA for the CDR3 is TGTGCCAGTACAAAGGAGGGCTTACCGAATCAGCCCCAGCATTTT.

This clone has just a few counts. The rearrangement uses TRBV7-9 and TRBJ1-3, with a weak D call TRBD1 (6 bases). Germline V gene lookup returns CDR1 SEHNR and CDR2 FQNEAQ (reference sequence). With 5 bases removed from V and 5 bases from J, the gap between germline ends came to 13 bases. This CDR3 is 14 amino acids long. In DNA form, the CDR3 reads TGTGCCAGCAGCCGGCGGACAGATAGAAACACCATATATTTT. This codes for CASSRRTDRNTIYF.

The chain has TRBV19 and TRBJ1-1; no firm D call. The CDR3 covers 13 residues. Trimming stripped 6 bases from V and 7 bases from J, with 15 bases between. The germline V gene encodes CDR1 LNHDA and CDR2 SQIVND (reference sequence). The CDR3 DNA reads TGTGCCAGTAGCGTGGAGGGTCTTCTTGAAGCTTTCTTT. Encoded protein: CASSVEGLLEAFF.

This rearrangement joins TRBV11-3 to TRBJ1-1; 7 nucleotides line up with TRBD1. Germline CDR1 is SGHNT and CDR2 is YENEEA. V dropped 5 bases and J dropped 11; count of bases not matched to a gene: 14. The CDR3 contains 14 residues. This CDR3 reads CASSQTRQGLIAFF. DNA of the CDR3: TGTGCCAGCAGCCAAACCAGACAGGGATTGATCGCTTTCTTT.

This chain links TRBV29-1 with TRBJ2-5; TRBD1 might be the D (6 bases). V shed 4 bases and J shed 0 bases, with 15 bases lying between them. The CDR3 extends over 15 amino acids. Per the germline V gene, CDR1 is SQVTM and CDR2 is ANQGSEA. The DNA for the CDR3 is TGCAGCGTTGGCCTAGACAGGTTCTACCAAGAGACCCAGTACTTC. This gives the protein CSVGLDRFYQETQYF.

This rearrangement joins TRBV6-5 to TRBJ1-1, with 8 bases matching TRBD1. Per germline, CDR1 MNHEY and CDR2 SVGAGI. The length of the CDR3 is 14 residues. Losses at the gene ends were 10 bases for V and 0 bases for J; bases not matched to a gene: 7. The CDR3 nucleotides read TGTGCCACCCTGACAGGGGCGGTGAACACTGAAGCTTTCTTT. Residues: CATLTGAVNTEAFF.

The chain couples TRBV2 to TRBJ2-7, with D unclear. Trimming stripped 2 bases from V and 1 base from J, with 9 bases between. The CDR3 loop spans 14 amino acids. The germline CDR1 and CDR2 sequences are SNHLY and FYNNEI. The CDR3: CASSETAVSYEQYF. CDR3 coding DNA: TGTGCCAGCAGTGAAACGGCGGTATCCTACGAGCAGTACTTC. Using reference TRBV2 and TRBJ2-7 for the parts outside the CDR3, the full variable domain is EPEVTQTPSHQVTQMGQEVILRCVPISNHLYFYWYRQILGQKVEFLVSFYNNEISEKSEIFDDQFSVERPDGSNFTLKIRSTKLEDSAMYFCASSETAVSYEQYFGPGTRLTVT.

DNA of the CDR3: TGTGCCAGCTCACTTCAGACAGTTATCTACAATGAGCAGTTCTTC. Encoded protein: CASSLQTVIYNEQFF. This sequence joins TRBV18 and TRBJ2-1, with D possibly matching TRBD1 (5 bases). Trimming stripped 4 bases from V and 3 bases from J, with 13 bases between. The CDR3 sequence is 15 residues long. Germline assignment: CDR1 KGHSH and CDR2 LQKENI.

The rearrangement uses TRBV5-1 and TRBJ2-1; 9 nucleotides agree with TRBD1. Trimming at V came to 6 bases and at J to 6 bases, leaving 7 bases not matched to a gene. This CDR3 has 14 amino acids. CDR1 SGHRS and CDR2 YFSETQ come from the germline V gene. The CDR3 loop is CASTGTGFGNEQFF. In DNA form, the CDR3 reads TGCGCCAGCACCGGGACAGGGTTTGGCAATGAGCAGTTCTTC. Filled out from reference TRBV5-1 and TRBJ2-1, the complete variable domain reads KAGVTQTPRYLIKTRGQQVTLSCSPISGHRSVSWYQQTPGQGLQFLFEYFSETQRNKGNFPGRFSGRQFSNSRSEMNVSTLELGDSALYLCASTGTGFGNEQFFGPGTRLTVL.

This chain links TRBV2 with TRBJ2-2; D may be TRBD2 (5 bases). Germline V gives CDR1 SNHLY, CDR2 FYNNEI. This CDR3 has 13 amino acids. Trimming took off 5 bases at V and 7 bases at J, with 11 bases between the two ends. The CDR3 bases are TGTGCCAGCAGTCTGACACGGGGCGGGGAGCTGTTTTTT. Its protein is CASSLTRGGELFF.

The chain has TRBV11-3 and TRBJ1-1; D remains unclear. With 5 bases removed from V and 1 base from J, the gap between germline ends came to 20 bases. CDR1 and CDR2 from the germline V gene are SGHNT and YENEEA. This CDR3 is built from 17 residues. CDR3 residues: CASSPGGRTATNTEAFF. CDR3 nucleotides: TGTGCCAGCAGCCCGGGAGGGAGAACAGCTACGAACACTGAAGCTTTCTTT.

The V and J genes are TRBV5-1 and TRBJ2-5, with 7 bases aligning to TRBD1. Germline loops: CDR1 SGHRS, CDR2 YFSETQ. J was trimmed by 2 bases and V by 4 bases; bases with no gene match: 2. The CDR3 runs to 13 residues. CDR3 sequence reads: CASSLGQQETQYF. CDR3 coding DNA: TGCGCCAGCAGCCTGGGACAGCAAGAGACCCAGTACTTC. Combining the CDR3 with reference TRBV5-1 and TRBJ2-5 gives the whole variable domain KAGVTQTPRYLIKTRGQQVTLSCSPISGHRSVSWYQQTPGQGLQFLFEYFSETQRNKGNFPGRFSGRQFSNSRSEMNVSTLELGDSALYLCASSLGQQETQYFGPGTRLLVL.

CDR3 sequence reads: CASSPRTRSYEQYF. CDR3 DNA: TGTGCCAGCAGCCCACGGACAAGATCTTACGAGCAGTACTTC. The rearrangement links TRBV3-1 (or the pseudogene TRBV3-2) to TRBJ2-7, with a tentative D call TRBD1 (5 bases). CDR3 size: 14 residues. With 4 bases removed from V and 4 bases from J, the gap between germline ends came to 14 bases. Per germline, CDR1 LGHDT and CDR2 YNNKEL (reference sequence).